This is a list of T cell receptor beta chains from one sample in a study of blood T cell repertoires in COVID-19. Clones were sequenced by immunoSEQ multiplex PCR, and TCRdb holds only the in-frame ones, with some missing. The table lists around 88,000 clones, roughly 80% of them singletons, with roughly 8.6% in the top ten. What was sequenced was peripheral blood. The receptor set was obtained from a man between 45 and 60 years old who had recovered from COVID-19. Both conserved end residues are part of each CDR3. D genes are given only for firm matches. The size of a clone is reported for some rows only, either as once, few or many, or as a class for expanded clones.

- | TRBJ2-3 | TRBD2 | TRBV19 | CASSMHLAGSTDTQYF | TGTGCCAGTAGTATGCACCTAGCGGGCTCCACAGATACGCAGTATTTT
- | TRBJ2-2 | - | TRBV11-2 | CASSFGGGDTGELFF | TGTGCCAGCAGCTTTGGAGGGGGGGACACCGGGGAGCTGTTTTTT
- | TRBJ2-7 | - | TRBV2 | CASSHRELSYEQYF | TGTGCCAGCAGTCACAGGGAGCTCTCCTACGAGCAGTACTTC
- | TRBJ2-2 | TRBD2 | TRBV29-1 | CSVGTSGSTGELFF | TGCAGCGTCGGGACTAGCGGGAGTACCGGGGAGCTGTTTTTT
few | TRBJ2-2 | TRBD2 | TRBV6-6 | CASRKRESGELFF | TGTGCCAGCAGGAAGCGGGAGAGCGGGGAGCTGTTTTTT
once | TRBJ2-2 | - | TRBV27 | CASSLSGQTGELFF | TGTGCCAGCAGTTTATCCGGACAGACCGGGGAGCTGTTTTTT
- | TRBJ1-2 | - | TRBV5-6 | CASSLYRDGYGYTF | TGTGCCAGCAGCTTGTACAGGGACGGCTATGGCTACACCTTC
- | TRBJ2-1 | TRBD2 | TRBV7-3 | CASSPLGAGGIEQFF | TGTGCCAGCAGCCCTCTTGGGGCGGGAGGGATTGAGCAGTTCTTC
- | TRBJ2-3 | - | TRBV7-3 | CASSWSSSTDTQYF | TGTGCCAGCAGCTGGAGTTCTAGCACAGATACGCAGTATTTT
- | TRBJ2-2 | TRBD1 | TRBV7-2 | CASSSRQGPVTGELFF | TGTGCCAGCAGCTCGAGACAGGGACCGGTCACCGGGGAGCTGTTTTTT
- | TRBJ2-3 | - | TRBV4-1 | CASSQVGAFSTDTQYF | TGCGCCAGCAGCCAAGTGGGGGCGTTCTCCACAGATACGCAGTATTTT
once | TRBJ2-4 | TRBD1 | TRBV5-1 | CASQQGAGGIQYF | TGCGCCAGCCAGCAGGGGGCGGGTGGCATTCAGTACTTC
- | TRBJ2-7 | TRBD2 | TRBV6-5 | CASNLAGGQTEQYF | TGTGCCAGCAATTTAGCGGGGGGGCAAACCGAGCAGTACTTC
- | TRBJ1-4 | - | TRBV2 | CASSLLLHEKLFF | TGTGCCAGCAGCCTCCTCCTCCATGAAAAACTGTTTTTT
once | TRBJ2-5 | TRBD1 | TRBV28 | CASSRDSQETQYF | TGTGCCAGCAGCAGGGACAGCCAAGAGACCCAGTACTTC
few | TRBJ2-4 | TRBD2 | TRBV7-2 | CASSGSGLAAPAKNIQYF | TGTGCCAGCAGCGGATCCGGACTAGCGGCGCCAGCCAAAAACATTCAGTACTTC
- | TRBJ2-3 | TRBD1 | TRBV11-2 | CASSPMGQGVDTQYF | TGTGCCAGCAGCCCGATGGGACAGGGGGTAGATACGCAGTATTTT
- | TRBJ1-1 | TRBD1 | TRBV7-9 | CASSLGDRVKTEAFF | TGTGCCAGCAGCTTAGGGGACAGGGTGAAGACTGAAGCTTTCTTT
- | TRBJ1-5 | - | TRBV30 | CAWQSGGGNQPQHF | TGTGCCTGGCAGTCCGGGGGAGGCAATCAGCCCCAGCATTTT
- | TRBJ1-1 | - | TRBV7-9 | CASSLERGGAFF | TGTGCCAGCAGCTTAGAGAGGGGGGGAGCTTTCTTT
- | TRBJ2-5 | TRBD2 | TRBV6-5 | CASSQGGETQYF | TGTGCCAGCAGTCAGGGAGGGGAGACCCAGTACTTC
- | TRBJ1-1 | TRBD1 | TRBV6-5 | CASIRTGMNTEAFF | TGTGCCAGCATTCGGACAGGGATGAACACTGAAGCTTTCTTT
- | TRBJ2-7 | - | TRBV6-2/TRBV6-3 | CASSRGASGYF | TGTGCCAGCAGTCGTGGTGCGAGCGGGTACTTC
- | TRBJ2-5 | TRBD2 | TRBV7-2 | CASSHPAGVQETQYF | TGTGCCAGCAGCCATCCGGCGGGAGTCCAAGAGACCCAGTACTTC
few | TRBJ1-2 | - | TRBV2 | CATRRDINYGYTF | TGTGCCACTCGTAGGGACATTAACTATGGCTACACCTTC
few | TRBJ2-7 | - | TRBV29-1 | CSVAGSVKGLYEQYF | TGCAGCGTTGCTGGATCCGTGAAGGGGCTCTACGAGCAGTACTTC
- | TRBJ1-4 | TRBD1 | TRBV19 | CASSSGQGNEKLFF | TGTGCCAGTAGTTCAGGACAGGGAAACGAAAAACTGTTTTTT
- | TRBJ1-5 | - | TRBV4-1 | CASSQDPGGRGQPQHF | TGCGCCAGCAGCCAAGATCCGGGGGGACGAGGTCAGCCCCAGCATTTT
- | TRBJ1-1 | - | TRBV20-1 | CSASSGPVTEAFF | TGCAGTGCTAGTTCAGGTCCTGTCACTGAAGCTTTCTTT
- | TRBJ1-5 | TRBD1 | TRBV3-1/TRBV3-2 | CASSLPPRGLYSNQPQHF | TGTGCCAGCAGCCTCCCCCCCAGGGGGTTGTATAGCAATCAGCCCCAGCATTTT
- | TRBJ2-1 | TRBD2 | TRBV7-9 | CASSLDGLADYNEQFF | TGTGCCAGCAGCTTGGATGGACTAGCCGATTACAATGAGCAGTTCTTC
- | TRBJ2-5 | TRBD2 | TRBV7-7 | CASSLRGEETQYF | TGTGCCAGCAGCCTACGGGGGGAGGAGACCCAGTACTTC
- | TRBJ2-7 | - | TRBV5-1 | CASSSTGYEQYF | TGCGCCAGCAGCTCGACAGGATACGAGCAGTACTTC
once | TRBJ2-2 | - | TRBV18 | CASSPLQGSNTGELFF | TGTGCCAGCTCACCCCTACAGGGTTCGAACACCGGGGAGCTGTTTTTT
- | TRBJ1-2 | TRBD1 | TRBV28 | CASSSGPPSGTAYGYTF | TGTGCCAGCAGTTCCGGTCCCCCCTCGGGGACAGCATATGGCTACACCTTC
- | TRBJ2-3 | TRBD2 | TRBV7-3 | CASSFGGGAEDTQYF | TGTGCCAGCAGCTTTGGCGGGGGGGCGGAAGATACGCAGTATTTT
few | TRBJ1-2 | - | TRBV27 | CASSTTTDSYGYTF | TGTGCCAGCAGTACAACCACCGACAGTTATGGCTACACCTTC
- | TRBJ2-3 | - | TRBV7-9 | CASSLARGATDTQYF | TGTGCCAGCAGCTTAGCCAGGGGGGCGACAGATACGCAGTATTTT
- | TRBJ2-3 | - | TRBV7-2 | CASSLGSTDTQYF | TGTGCCAGCAGTTTGGGGAGTACAGATACGCAGTATTTT
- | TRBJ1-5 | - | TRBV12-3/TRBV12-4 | CASSPRGRTQHF | TGTGCCAGCAGCCCACGAGGAAGGACCCAGCATTTT
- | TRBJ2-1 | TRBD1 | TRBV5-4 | CASSFGTGDYEQFF | TGTGCCAGCAGCTTTGGCACAGGGGATTATGAGCAGTTCTTC
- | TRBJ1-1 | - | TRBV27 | CASRARHRNTEAFF | TGTGCCAGCAGGGCACGACATAGGAACACTGAAGCTTTCTTT
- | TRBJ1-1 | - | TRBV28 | CASTPGPGATKAFF | TGTGCCAGCACGCCGGGCCCGGGAGCAACGAAAGCTTTCTTT
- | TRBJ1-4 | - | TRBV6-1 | CASSERLRRTIGEKLFF | TGTGCCAGCAGTGAAAGGTTGCGCCGGACTATCGGGGAAAAACTGTTTTTT
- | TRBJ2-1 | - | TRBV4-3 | CASSQEYFTGGAYNEQFF | TGCGCCAGCAGCCAAGAGTATTTTACAGGGGGGGCCTACAATGAGCAGTTCTTC
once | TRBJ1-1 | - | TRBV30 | CAWSATRNTEAFF | TGTGCCTGGAGTGCTACGCGGAACACTGAAGCTTTCTTT
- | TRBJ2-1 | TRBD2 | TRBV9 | CASSLNSGRGSEQFF | TGTGCCAGCAGCCTTAATAGCGGGAGAGGGAGCGAGCAGTTCTTC
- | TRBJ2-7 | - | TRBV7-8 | CASSLAIGGNEQYF | TGTGCCAGCAGCTTAGCGATTGGAGGGAACGAGCAGTACTTC
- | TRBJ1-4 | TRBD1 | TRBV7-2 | CASSPWTGQVDEKLFF | TGTGCCAGCAGCCCCTGGACAGGGCAGGTAGATGAAAAACTGTTTTTT
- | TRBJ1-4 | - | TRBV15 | CATSRVTQGNEKLFF | TGTGCCACCAGCAGAGTAACACAGGGTAATGAAAAACTGTTTTTT
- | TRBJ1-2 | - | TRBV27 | CASSLQGIEGYTF | TGTGCCAGCAGTCTCCAGGGAATAGAGGGCTACACCTTC
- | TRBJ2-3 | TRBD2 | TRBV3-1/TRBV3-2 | CASSHQVKQRERTDTQYF | TGTGCCAGCAGCCACCAGGTCAAGCAGCGGGAAAGGACAGATACGCAGTATTTT